One and the same sample provided the 30 T cell receptor beta chains below, sequenced in a study of B cell selection in AIRE deficiency (dated by TCRdb to between 2018 and 2021). CD4+CD127+ cells were sorted as the conventional CD4 T cell population. Libraries were prepared through the immunoSEQ multiplex PCR assay. This immuneACCESS table, as held by TCRdb, lists in-frame sequences with V and J called but not all clones. Of the missing ones, under half trace to an unresolved V gene in checked studies; the others have no known cause. The sample table contains under 30,000 clones; only one count was recorded for roughly 97% of them. The top ten hold more than 0.15% of the sample. What was sequenced was conventional CD4+ T cells sorted from PBMCs. Receptors were obtained from a human donor with AIRE deficiency.

V gene TRBV5-5 combines with J gene TRBJ1-4, with D maybe TRBD1 (5 bases). The germline gives CDR1 SGHKS, CDR2 YYEKEE (reference sequence). There are 18 residues in the CDR3. The V gene lost 1 base and the J gene lost 7 bases, with 23 bases spanning the gap. The CDR3 sequence is CASSLPLLMRDRSEKLFF. The CDR3 DNA reads TGTGCCAGCAGCTTGCCTCTGCTGATGAGAGACAGAAGTGAAAAACTGTTTTTT. Using reference TRBV5-5 and TRBJ1-4 for the parts outside the CDR3, the full variable domain is DAGVTQSPTHLIKTRGQQVTLRCSPISGHKSVSWYQQVLGQGPQFIFQYYEKEERGRGNFPDRFSARQFPNYSSELNVNALLLGDSALYLCASSLPLLMRDRSEKLFFGSGTQLSVL.

This chain joins TRBV5-1 and TRBJ2-3, with 7 bases lining up with TRBD1. Losses at the gene ends were 4 bases for V and 4 bases for J; bases not matched to a gene: 9. The CDR3 is 15 amino acids. Per germline, CDR1 SGHRS and CDR2 YFSETQ. The CDR3 DNA reads as TGCGCCAGCAGCGTCACGGACAGGACCTCAGATACGCAGTATTTT. This encodes CASSVTDRTSDTQYF.

The chain employs TRBV2 and TRBJ2-1; 8 nucleotides align to TRBD2. Germline V CDR1 and CDR2: SNHLY, FYNNEI. This CDR3 region has 16 residues. J lost 1 base, V lost 6 bases, and 8 bases had no gene match. The CDR3 loop is CASRERTSRSYNEQFF. The CDR3 bases are TGTGCCAGCAGGGAAAGGACTAGCCGATCCTACAATGAGCAGTTCTTC.

The chain is built from TRBV4-1 and TRBJ1-5; the D is unclear. The germline gives CDR1 MGHRA, CDR2 YSYEKL. This CDR3 has 14 amino acids. V was trimmed by 0 bases and J by 4 bases, leaving 7 bases between them. The DNA of the CDR3 is TGCGCCAGCAGCCAAGAGCCAGAAAATCAGCCCCAGCATTTT. Its translation: CASSQEPENQPQHF.

V is TRBV7-2 and J is TRBJ2-3; TRBD1 is a possible D gene (5 bases). This CDR3 has 15 amino acids. CDR1 and CDR2 from the germline V gene are SGHTA and FQGNSA. V lost 2 bases and J 7 bases, leaving 16 bases between the germline ends. CDR3 sequence (DNA): TGTGCCAGCAGCTTAATGGACACCCGCGGTCATACGCAGTATTTT. Translation: CASSLMDTRGHTQYF.

This chain connects TRBV5-4 to TRBJ2-1; 10 bases are a match to TRBD2. The CDR3 covers 16 residues. Germline CDR1 and CDR2: SGHNT and YYREEE (reference sequence). After removal of 0 bases from V and 7 bases from J, the junction contained 7 bases not matched to a gene. CDR3 amino acids: CASSLVGSGRSNEQFF. CDR3 bases: TGTGCCAGCAGCTTGGTTGGTAGCGGGAGGTCTAATGAGCAGTTCTTC.

In DNA form, the CDR3 reads TGTGCCAGCAGCGTGGTAGGACAGCCTCTCGGTGGCTACACCTTC. It yields the protein CASSVVGQPLGGYTF. The genes are TRBV9 and TRBJ1-2; maybe TRBD1 (6 bases). The CDR3 runs 15 residues. Germline CDR1 is SGDLS and CDR2 is YYNGEE. Trimming pared 2 bases from V and 7 bases from J, leaving 18 bases between.

The chain joins TRBV28 to TRBJ2-1; possible D gene TRBD1, 5 bases. Trimming stripped 8 bases from V and 11 bases from J, with 10 bases between. The germline V gene encodes CDR1 MDHEN and CDR2 SYDVKM. The CDR3 contains 10 residues. Here the CDR3 reads CASFRDKQFF. The CDR3 DNA reads TGTGCCAGCTTCAGGGATAAGCAGTTCTTC.

The J gene is TRBJ1-1, the V gene TRBV28, with D perhaps matching TRBD1 (5 bases). The germline CDR1 and CDR2 sequences are MDHEN and SYDVKM. V was cut by 5 bases and J by 4 bases, with 8 bases left in between. The CDR3 contains 12 residues. CDR3 in DNA: TGTGCCAGCAGTCGCGGGGGCACTGAAGCTTTCTTT. This codes for CASSRGGTEAFF.

V usage is TRBV7-8 and J usage is TRBJ2-1; D is perhaps TRBD1 (5 bases). The CDR3 length is 18 residues. Germline V gene lookup returns CDR1 SGHVS and CDR2 FQNEAQ. Deletions cut 6 bases from V and 4 bases from J, with 25 bases between. CDR3 coding DNA: TGTGCCAGCAGGCCTTCCATCGTGGAGAAGGGGATTTACAATGAGCAGTTCTTC. The encoded protein is CASRPSIVEKGIYNEQFF.

The chain joins TRBV4-2 to TRBJ1-4, with 7 bases matching TRBD1. CDR1 LGHNA and CDR2 YNFKEQ come from the germline V gene. V shed 1 base, J shed 7 bases, and the junction held 15 bases outside the gene matches. There are 18 residues in the CDR3. The CDR3: CASSQAFSPGTAFEKLFF. The CDR3 region has the DNA TGTGCCAGCAGCCAAGCATTTAGTCCCGGGACAGCCTTTGAAAAACTGTTTTTT.

The V call is TRBV28, the J call TRBJ2-5; D uncertain. The germline V and J ends were trimmed by 2 bases and 5 bases, with 15 bases remaining between them. CDR3 length equals 15 residues. The germline V gene has CDR1 MDHEN and CDR2 SYDVKM. CDR3 sequence: CASSLTSKNRETQYF. The CDR3 DNA is TGTGCCAGCAGTTTAACCAGTAAGAATCGGGAGACCCAGTACTTC.

This chain uses TRBV11-3 with TRBJ2-4; D perhaps matches TRBD1 (5 bases). Germline loops: CDR1 SGHNT, CDR2 YENEEA. The CDR3 spans 16 residues. V was pared by 1 base and J by 0 bases, with 10 bases between. Here the CDR3 reads CASSLGQRLAKNIQYF. CDR3 DNA: TGTGCCAGCAGCTTAGGACAGCGACTAGCCAAAAACATTCAGTACTTC.

The chain carries TRBV6-4 and TRBJ1-1; 8 nucleotides align to TRBD1. The CDR3 consists of 13 residues. Trimming cost V 4 bases and J 7 bases; bases outside gene matches: 5. Germline assignment: CDR1 MRHNA and CDR2 SNTAGT. For the CDR3, the DNA is TGTGCCAGCAGTGGGACAGGGTCAAGTGAAGCTTTCTTT. Translating gives CASSGTGSSEAFF.

The V gene is TRBV9, the J gene TRBJ2-1; D uncertain. V was shortened by 0 bases and J by 8 bases, with 15 bases between the two germline ends. Germline values: CDR1 SGDLS, CDR2 YYNGEE. The CDR3 is made up of 15 amino acids. The CDR3 region is CASSVEPSSLHEQFF. The CDR3 nucleotides read TGTGCCAGCAGCGTAGAGCCGAGTAGCTTACATGAGCAGTTCTTC.

This sequence joins TRBV19 and TRBJ1-1; D is undetermined. The germline CDR1 and CDR2 sequences are LNHDA and SQIVND (reference sequence). V shed 6 bases and J shed 2 bases, with 16 bases lying between them. The length of the CDR3 is 15 residues. The CDR3 loop is CASSKDRRGNTEAFF. The CDR3 DNA is TGTGCCAGTAGCAAGGATAGGCGGGGTAACACTGAAGCTTTCTTT. The full variable domain, completed using reference TRBV19 and TRBJ1-1, is DGGITQSPKYLFRKEGQNVTLSCEQNLNHDAMYWYRQDPGQGLRLIYYSQIVNDFQKGDIAEGYSVSREKKESFPLTVTSAQKNPTAFYLCASSKDRRGNTEAFFGQGTRLTVV.

Here the CDR3 reads CAWSVFAGGTEAFF. In nucleotides, the CDR3 is TGTGCCTGGAGTGTATTCGCAGGGGGCACTGAAGCTTTCTTT. The J gene is TRBJ1-1, the V gene TRBV30; TRBD1 matches 7 bases. Losses at the gene ends were 0 bases for V and 4 bases for J; bases not matched to a gene: 5. The CDR3 runs to 14 residues. Germline V lookup: CDR1 GTSNPN, CDR2 SVGIG (reference sequence).

The J gene is TRBJ2-2, the V gene TRBV25-1; D not resolved. The CDR3 is 14 amino acids. In germline, CDR1 is MGHDK, CDR2 SYGVNS. V lost 5 bases, J lost 7 bases, and 14 bases lay in between. The CDR3 protein is CASSKFGSGGELFF. In DNA form, the CDR3 reads TGTGCCAGCAGTAAGTTCGGGTCCGGCGGGGAGCTGTTTTTT.

The chain has TRBV18 and TRBJ2-5; D is uncertain. V lost 4 bases and J lost 5, with 5 bases in between. This CDR3 spans 11 amino acids. Germline loops: CDR1 KGHSH, CDR2 LQKENI. The CDR3 nucleotides read TGTGCCAGCTCACTAATGGAGACCCAGTACTTC. Its translation: CASSLMETQYF.

V is TRBV28 and J is TRBJ1-6; a weak D match, TRBD1 (6 bases). Trimming pared 3 bases from V and 7 bases from J, leaving 10 bases between. Per the germline V gene, CDR1 is MDHEN and CDR2 is SYDVKM. This CDR3 spans 14 amino acids. In DNA form, the CDR3 reads TGTGCCAGCAGTTTTAGGAGGGGGAATTCACCCCTCCACTTT. This translates into CASSFRRGNSPLHF.

This clone showed up just once. This chain connects TRBV19 to TRBJ1-1; D is uncertain. Germline V gene sequence: CDR1 LNHDA, CDR2 SQIVND (reference sequence). The V end lost 7 bases, the J end lost 1 base, and 10 bases lay between the germline ends. CDR3 length equals 13 residues. CDR3 nucleotide sequence: TGTGCCAGTACGTGGAAGACGAACACTGAAGCTTTCTTT. As protein: CASTWKTNTEAFF. The whole variable domain, filled in from reference TRBV19 and TRBJ1-1, reads DGGITQSPKYLFRKEGQNVTLSCEQNLNHDAMYWYRQDPGQGLRLIYYSQIVNDFQKGDIAEGYSVSREKKESFPLTVTSAQKNPTAFYLCASTWKTNTEAFFGQGTRLTVV.

The genes are TRBV30 and TRBJ1-2; weak D call: TRBD1 (6 bases). The CDR3 has 15 amino acids. Trimming shortened V by 0 bases and J by 0 bases, and 11 bases separated the two germline ends. CDR1 and CDR2 from the germline V gene are GTSNPN and SVGIG (reference sequence). The CDR3 protein is CAWSVQGTSNYGYTF. For the CDR3, the DNA is TGTGCCTGGAGTGTACAGGGCACCTCTAACTATGGCTACACCTTC.

The chain is built from TRBV5-1 and TRBJ1-3; D is unclear. Germline V gene data show CDR1 as SGHRS and CDR2 as YFSETQ. The V end lost 0 bases, the J end lost 4 bases, and 8 bases lay between the germline ends. The CDR3 consists of 14 residues. The CDR3 loop reads CASSLVGPGNTIYF. In nucleotides, the CDR3 is TGCGCCAGCAGCTTGGTAGGACCCGGAAACACCATATATTTT. The variable domain in full, completed from reference TRBV5-1 and TRBJ1-3, reads KAGVTQTPRYLIKTRGQQVTLSCSPISGHRSVSWYQQTPGQGLQFLFEYFSETQRNKGNFPGRFSGRQFSNSRSEMNVSTLELGDSALYLCASSLVGPGNTIYFGEGSWLTVV.

The chain combines TRBV19 with TRBJ2-5; 14 bases are a match to TRBD2. The CDR3 has 19 amino acids. Germline V gene lookup returns CDR1 LNHDA and CDR2 SQIVND (reference sequence). V was pared by 5 bases and J by 1 base, with 12 bases of the junction left unmatched. The CDR3 loop is CASSPGLAGGRWGQETQYF. The CDR3 DNA reads as TGTGCCAGTAGTCCAGGACTAGCGGGAGGCCGATGGGGCCAAGAGACCCAGTACTTC.

This clone appeared once. The chain has TRBV28 and TRBJ2-2, with unresolved D. This CDR3 comprises 11 residues. Germline CDR1 reads MDHEN; CDR2 reads SYDVKM. The ends were cut back, 6 bases at V and 7 bases at J, with 6 bases in the middle. CDR3 sequence: CASRDGGELFF. The CDR3 DNA sequence: TGTGCCAGCAGGGACGGCGGGGAGCTGTTTTTT.

The rearrangement joins TRBV9 to TRBJ2-2; 7 bases match TRBD1. CDR3 length equals 16 residues. V was clipped by 4 bases and J by 5 bases; unmatched bases: 11. CDR1 and CDR2 (germline): SGDLS, YYNGEE. In DNA form, the CDR3 reads TGTGCCAGCAGCCTACGACAGGGAGCGCCTACCGGGGAGCTGTTTTTT. This encodes CASSLRQGAPTGELFF.

J is TRBJ2-2 and V is TRBV15; D ambiguous. V lost 7 bases and J lost 0, with 9 bases in between. CDR1 and CDR2 from the germline V gene are LNHNV and YYDKDF (reference sequence). This CDR3 has 14 amino acids. CDR3 loop: CATMGIANTGELFF. The CDR3 DNA reads TGTGCCACCATGGGGATCGCGAACACCGGGGAGCTGTTTTTT.

The chain joins TRBV6-6 to TRBJ1-4; no clear D. The V end was cut by 2 bases, the J end by 9 bases, with 7 bases between. The CDR3 has 12 residues. Germline CDR1 reads MNHNY; CDR2 reads SVGAGI (reference sequence). CDR3 protein: CASSYKEQKLFF. In DNA form, the CDR3 reads TGTGCCAGCAGTTACAAGGAGCAAAAACTGTTTTTT.

The CDR3 DNA is TGTGCCAGCAGCTTCCCGACTAGCGGGGGATCGAACACCGGGGAGCTGTTTTTT. It yields the protein CASSFPTSGGSNTGELFF. The V and J genes are TRBV5-4 and TRBJ2-2, with 12 positions matching TRBD2. CDR1 SGHNT and CDR2 YYREEE come from the germline V gene (reference sequence). The CDR3 runs 18 residues. V gave up 2 bases and J gave up 0 bases; unmatched junction bases: 5. The variable domain in full, with the rest retrieved from reference TRBV5-4 and TRBJ2-2, is ETGVTQSPTHLIKTRGQQVTLRCSSQSGHNTVSWYQQALGQGPQFIFQYYREEENGRGNFPPRFSGLQFPNYSSELNVNALELDDSALYLCASSFPTSGGSNTGELFFGEGSRLTVL.

This clone was seen only once. The chain employs TRBV5-4 and TRBJ1-2; TRBD1 might be the D (6 bases). The CDR3 contains 14 residues. Between the trimmed V and J ends, which lost 1 base and 2 bases, there was a span of 9 bases. CDR1 and CDR2 from the germline V gene are SGHNT and YYREEE (reference sequence). The CDR3: CASSLRQENYGYTF. For the CDR3, the DNA is TGTGCCAGCAGCTTGCGACAGGAGAACTATGGCTACACCTTC.